This TCR beta chain was sequenced for a study of cytomegalovirus exposure and HLA in healthy donors. General study results and limits: A later analysis showed TCR association rates differing by HLA locus, peaking at DRB1 and lowest at HLA-C. Most CMV-associated TCR beta chains appeared HLA-restricted in a later analysis. Follow-up analysis later connected one missense variant in DCLRE1C with trimming of TCR beta V- and J-genes. Prior analysis indicated that the majority of TCR beta V segments exhibited productivity approximately 87% or approximately 30% of the time.

The PCR was carried out with 60 Vbeta primers and 13 Jbeta primers. The repertoire was sequenced with immunoSEQ multiplex PCR; TCRdb's copy has only in-frame clones and lacks some. The repertoire table contains around 100,000 clones. A note on this clone: What it recognizes is unknown.

This CDR3 region has 15 residues. The V and J ends lost 0 bases and 5 bases respectively, with 12 bases between them. Germline-derived CDR1 and CDR2 are SGDLS and YYNGEE. The specimen was PBMCs. The chain combines TRBV9 with TRBJ2-1; D possibly corresponds to TRBD1 (5 bases). The source is a man aged 50 to 59 in good health and CMV-seronegative. Here the CDR3 reads CASSVVGQKNNEQFF. CDR3 coding DNA: TGTGCCAGCAGCGTAGTGGGGCAGAAGAACAATGAGCAGTTCTTC.